One and the same sample provided the 12 T cell receptor beta chains below, sequenced in a study of cytomegalovirus exposure and HLA in healthy donors (dated by TCRdb to the late 2010s). Preparation of the library involved the immunoSEQ multiplex PCR assay. The multiplex PCR relied on a mix of 60 forward primers for TCR Vbeta segments and 13 reverse primers for TCR Jbeta segments. In TCRdb, the immuneACCESS table is reduced to in-frame sequences with V and J assigned. These tables do not hold every clone; where another copy was compared, an unresolved V gene accounts for under half, and the others remain unexplained. The table for this sample lists approximately 260,000 clones; about nine tenths of them were counted only once. The ten most abundant clones make up about 1.7% of the sample. What was sequenced was PBMCs. The receptors come from a girl aged 2 to 10 in good health and CMV-seronegative.

This sequence joins TRBV2 and TRBJ2-7; D not resolved. Germline lookup yields CDR1 SNHLY and CDR2 FYNNEI. Trimming pared 3 bases from V and 0 bases from J, leaving 6 bases between. The CDR3 is 13 residues long. Written as DNA, the CDR3 is TGTGCCAGCAGTGACCCTAGCTCCTACGAGCAGTACTTC. As protein: CASSDPSSYEQYF. The variable domain in full, completed from reference TRBV2 and TRBJ2-7, reads EPEVTQTPSHQVTQMGQEVILRCVPISNHLYFYWYRQILGQKVEFLVSFYNNEISEKSEIFDDQFSVERPDGSNFTLKIRSTKLEDSAMYFCASSDPSSYEQYFGPGTRLTVT.

The chain combines TRBV19 with TRBJ2-1; 8 nucleotides match TRBD2. V was clipped by 1 base and J by 10 bases; unmatched bases: 6. Looked up from germline, CDR1 is LNHDA and CDR2 is SQIVND (reference sequence). The CDR3 has 14 residues. The CDR3 protein is CASSIAGGPGEQFF. CDR3 nucleotide sequence: TGTGCCAGTAGTATAGCGGGGGGGCCAGGGGAGCAGTTCTTC. Together with reference TRBV19 and TRBJ2-1, the CDR3 gives the full variable domain: DGGITQSPKYLFRKEGQNVTLSCEQNLNHDAMYWYRQDPGQGLRLIYYSQIVNDFQKGDIAEGYSVSREKKESFPLTVTSAQKNPTAFYLCASSIAGGPGEQFFGPGTRLTVL.

This chain joins TRBV4-1 and TRBJ2-3, with 7 bases aligning to TRBD2. V shed 0 bases, J shed 4 bases, and the junction held 7 bases outside the gene matches. Germline V gene lookup returns CDR1 MGHRA and CDR2 YSYEKL. CDR3 length: 16 amino acids. Here the CDR3 reads CASSQDGGSGSDTQYF. In DNA, the CDR3 is TGCGCCAGCAGCCAAGACGGCGGTAGCGGGTCAGATACGCAGTATTTT.

The chain recombines TRBV10-3 with TRBJ2-7; TRBD1 matches at 7 bases. Germline values: CDR1 ENHRY, CDR2 SYGVKD. The CDR3 is 12 amino acids. V lost 6 bases, J lost 3 bases, and 2 bases stayed unmatched. DNA for the CDR3: TGTGCCATCAGCCGGGACAGCTACGAGCAGTACTTC. Amino acids: CAISRDSYEQYF.

This chain links TRBV13 with TRBJ2-1, with a possible D match to TRBD2 (5 bases). The CDR3 totals 15 residues. CDR1 and CDR2 from the germline V gene are PRHDT and FYEKMQ (reference sequence). V was pared by 4 bases and J by 2 bases, with 12 bases between. The CDR3 protein is CASSSSGITYNEQFF. DNA for the CDR3: TGTGCCAGCAGCTCATCGGGGATAACCTACAATGAGCAGTTCTTC. Filled out from reference TRBV13 and TRBJ2-1, the complete variable domain reads AAGVIQSPRHLIKEKRETATLKCYPIPRHDTVYWYQQGPGQDPQFLISFYEKMQSDKGSIPDRFSAQQFSDYHSELNMSSLELGDSALYFCASSSSGITYNEQFFGPGTRLTVL.

V is TRBV2 and J is TRBJ2-3, with 8 nucleotides matching TRBD1. V lost 0 bases, J lost 6 bases, and 5 bases stayed unmatched. The CDR3 consists of 15 residues. Germline values: CDR1 SNHLY, CDR2 FYNNEI. CDR3 sequence: CASSEARRGRDTQYF. DNA of the CDR3: TGTGCCAGCAGTGAAGCTCGCAGGGGGCGGGATACGCAGTATTTT.

The J gene is TRBJ2-2, the V gene TRBV30; tentative D call: TRBD1 (5 bases). Trimming pared 8 bases from V and 4 bases from J, leaving 8 bases between. The germline V gene encodes CDR1 GTSNPN and CDR2 SVGIG (reference sequence). This CDR3 comprises 11 residues. CDR3 loop: CAGRATGELFF. The CDR3 nucleotides read TGTGCCGGCAGGGCCACCGGGGAGCTGTTTTTT.

This chain joins TRBV6-1 and TRBJ1-2, with D unresolved. Germline V gene lookup returns CDR1 MNHNS and CDR2 SASEGT. The germline V and J ends were trimmed by 0 bases and 4 bases, with 6 bases remaining between them. This CDR3 is built from 13 residues. CDR3 in DNA: TGTGCCAGCAGTGAAGCCTATGGCTATGGCTACACCTTC. Translating it yields CASSEAYGYGYTF.

The chain has TRBV5-6 and TRBJ2-2, with TRBD1 matching over 7 bases. Germline V lookup: CDR1 SGHDT, CDR2 YYEEEE. CDR3 size: 15 residues. Losses at the gene ends were 2 bases for V and 7 bases for J; bases not matched to a gene: 8. CDR3 in amino acids: CASSFRGPYGGELFF. The CDR3, as DNA: TGTGCCAGCAGCTTTAGGGGGCCCTACGGCGGGGAGCTGTTTTTT.

This chain links TRBV21-1 with TRBJ2-4; TRBD2 was called by the table and not checked on the DNA. TRBV21-1 corresponds to a pseudogene. This CDR3 spans 15 amino acids. The DNA for the CDR3 is TGTGCCAGCAGCAAAGATGAGAGTAGCAAAAACATTCAGTACTTC. Translating it yields CASSKDESSKNIQYF.

The CDR3 sequence is CASSSNLIRDPNNQPQHF. The CDR3 DNA is TGTGCCAGCAGTTCCAACTTAATCCGGGATCCTAACAATCAGCCCCAGCATTTT. This sequence joins TRBV28 and TRBJ1-5; D remains unclear. Germline V gene data show CDR1 as MDHEN and CDR2 as SYDVKM. The CDR3 is 18 amino acids. Trimming stripped 4 bases from V and 3 bases from J, with 22 bases between.

The table lists this clone with a few counts. The rearrangement joins TRBV5-6 to TRBJ1-1, with D hard to call. V was clipped by 1 base and J by 0 bases, with 13 bases between them. Per the germline V gene, CDR1 is SGHDT and CDR2 is YYEEEE. The CDR3 is 16 residues long. As DNA, the CDR3 is TGTGCCAGCAGCTTGTTGCAGGCGCAAATGAACACTGAAGCTTTCTTT. Translation gives CASSLLQAQMNTEAFF.